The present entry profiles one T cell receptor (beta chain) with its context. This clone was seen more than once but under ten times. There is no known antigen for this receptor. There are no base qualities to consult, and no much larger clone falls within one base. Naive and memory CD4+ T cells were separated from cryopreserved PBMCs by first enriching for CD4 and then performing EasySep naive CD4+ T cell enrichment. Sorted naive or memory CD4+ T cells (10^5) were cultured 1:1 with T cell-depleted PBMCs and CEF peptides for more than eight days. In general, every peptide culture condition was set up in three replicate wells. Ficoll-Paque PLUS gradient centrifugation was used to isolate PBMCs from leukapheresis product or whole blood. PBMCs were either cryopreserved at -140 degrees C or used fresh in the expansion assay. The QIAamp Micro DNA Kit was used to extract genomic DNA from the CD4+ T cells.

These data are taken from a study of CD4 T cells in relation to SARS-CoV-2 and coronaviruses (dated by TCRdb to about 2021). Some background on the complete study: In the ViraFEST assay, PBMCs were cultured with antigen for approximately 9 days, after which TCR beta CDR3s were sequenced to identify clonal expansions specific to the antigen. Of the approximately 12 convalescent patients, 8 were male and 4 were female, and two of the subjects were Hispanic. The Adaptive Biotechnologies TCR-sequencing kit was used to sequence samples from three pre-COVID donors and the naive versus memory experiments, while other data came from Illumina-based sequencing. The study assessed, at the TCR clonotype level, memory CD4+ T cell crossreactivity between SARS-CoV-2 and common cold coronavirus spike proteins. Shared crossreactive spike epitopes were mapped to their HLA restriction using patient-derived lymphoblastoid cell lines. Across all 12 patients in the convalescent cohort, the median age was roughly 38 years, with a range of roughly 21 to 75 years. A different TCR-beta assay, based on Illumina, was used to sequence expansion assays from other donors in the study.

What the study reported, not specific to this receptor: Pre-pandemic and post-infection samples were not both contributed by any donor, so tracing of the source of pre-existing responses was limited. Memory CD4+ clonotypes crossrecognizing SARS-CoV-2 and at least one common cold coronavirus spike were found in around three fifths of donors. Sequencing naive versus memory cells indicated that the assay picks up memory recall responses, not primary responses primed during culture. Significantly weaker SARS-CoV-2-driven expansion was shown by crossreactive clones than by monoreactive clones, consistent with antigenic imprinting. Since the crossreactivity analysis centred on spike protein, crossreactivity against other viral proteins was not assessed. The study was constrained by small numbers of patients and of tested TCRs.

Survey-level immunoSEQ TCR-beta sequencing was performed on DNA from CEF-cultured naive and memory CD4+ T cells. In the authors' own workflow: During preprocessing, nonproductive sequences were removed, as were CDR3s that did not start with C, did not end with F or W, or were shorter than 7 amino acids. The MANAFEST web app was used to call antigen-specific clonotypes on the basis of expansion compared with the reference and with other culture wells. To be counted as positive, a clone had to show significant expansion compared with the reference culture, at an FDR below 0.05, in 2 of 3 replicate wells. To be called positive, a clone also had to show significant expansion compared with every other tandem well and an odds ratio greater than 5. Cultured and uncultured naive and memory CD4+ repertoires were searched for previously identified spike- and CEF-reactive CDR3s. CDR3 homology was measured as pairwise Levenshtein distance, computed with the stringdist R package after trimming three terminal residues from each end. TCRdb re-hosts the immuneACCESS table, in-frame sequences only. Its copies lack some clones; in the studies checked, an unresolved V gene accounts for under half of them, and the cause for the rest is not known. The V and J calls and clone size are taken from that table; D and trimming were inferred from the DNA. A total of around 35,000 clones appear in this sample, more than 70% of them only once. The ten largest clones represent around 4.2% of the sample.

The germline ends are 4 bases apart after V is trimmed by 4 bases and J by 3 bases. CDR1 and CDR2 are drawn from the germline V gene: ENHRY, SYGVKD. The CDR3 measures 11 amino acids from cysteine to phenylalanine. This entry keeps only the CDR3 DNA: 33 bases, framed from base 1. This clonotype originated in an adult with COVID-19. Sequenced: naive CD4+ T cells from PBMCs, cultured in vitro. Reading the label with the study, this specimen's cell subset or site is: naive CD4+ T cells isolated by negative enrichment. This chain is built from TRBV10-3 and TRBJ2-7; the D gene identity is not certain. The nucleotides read TGTGCCATCAGTGGCAACTACGAGCAGTACTTC. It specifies CAISGNYEQYF.